A selection of T cell receptor beta chains follows, all from one sample in a study of blood T cell repertoires in COVID-19. Sequencing was performed with immunoSEQ multiplex PCR; in TCRdb, only in-frame clones are kept and a portion is missing. The sample lists 50,000 to 70,000 clones; 75% to 95% were seen once. Input material: peripheral blood. The origin of the receptors is a human donor with active COVID-19. The donor label of this sample is uncertain. Both conserved end residues are part of each CDR3. The D gene is left open where the match is weak. Expanded clones get a size class; other rows say once, few or many, or leave the size out.

>TRBV7-8|14|TRBJ1-5|few|.
TGTGCCAGCAGCTTGGCGGGCCCGGGGCAGCCCCAGCATTTT
CASSLAGPGQPQHF
>TRBV6-5|15|TRBJ2-7|once|TRBD2
TGTGCCAGCACACTACGCGGGAGGTTCCCCTACGAGCAGTACTTC
CASTLRGRFPYEQYF
>TRBV7-8|16|TRBJ2-5|.|TRBD1
TGTGCCAGCAGCTTAGCTGGGGACAGGGGGCGAGAGACCCAGTACTTC
CASSLAGDRGRETQYF
>TRBV9|18|TRBJ2-2|.|TRBD2
TGTGCCAGCAGCCCCCGGGCGGGGGGGATGAAGGGCACCGGGGAGCTGTTTTTT
CASSPRAGGMKGTGELFF
>TRBV6-5|14|TRBJ1-6|.|TRBD1
TGTGCCAGCAGCCGACAGGGATCGTCTTCACCCCTCCACTTT
CASSRQGSSSPLHF
>TRBV6-1|17|TRBJ2-3|.|.
TGTGCCAGCAGTGGCCTCCTCCTGCGGGACAGCACAGATACGCAGTATTTT
CASSGLLLRDSTDTQYF
>TRBV10-3|15|TRBJ2-5|.|.
TGTGCCATCAGCCGGGGGCGGGAGAGGGGAGAGACCCAGTACTTC
CAISRGRERGETQYF
>TRBV10-3|13|TRBJ1-1|.|.
TGTGCCATCAGTGTTCAGGGTAGCACTGAAGCTTTCTTT
CAISVQGSTEAFF
>TRBV30|13|TRBJ1-4|.|.
TGTGCCTGGAGGGGCCCAGGGAATGAAAAACTGTTTTTT
CAWRGPGNEKLFF
>TRBV5-6|14|TRBJ2-7|.|TRBD1
TGTGCCAGCAGCTCGGGGCTCCACAGGGGAGAGCAGTACTTC
CASSSGLHRGEQYF
>TRBV6-5|15|TRBJ2-3|once|.
TGTGCCAGCAGTTACGTCTGGCGGAGCACAGATACGCAGTATTTT
CASSYVWRSTDTQYF
>TRBV12-5|15|TRBJ2-1|.|TRBD2
TGTGCTAGTGGCCCCCGACTAGCGGGGAACTATGAGCAGTTCTTC
CASGPRLAGNYEQFF
>TRBV5-4|15|TRBJ2-3|once|.
TGTGCCAGCAGCTTGTATACGGGTATCACAGATACGCAGTATTTT
CASSLYTGITDTQYF
>TRBV10-2|15|TRBJ2-4|.|TRBD1
TGCGCCAGCAGTGAGACCGGGACAGTAAAAAACATTCAGTACTTC
CASSETGTVKNIQYF
>TRBV11-2|15|TRBJ1-2|once|TRBD1
TGTGCCAGCAGCTTAACAGACAGGGGGAACTATGGCTACACCTTC
CASSLTDRGNYGYTF
>TRBV6-5|11|TRBJ1-1|few|.
TGTGCCAGCAGAAGACAGGACGTCGCTTTCTTT
CASRRQDVAFF
>TRBV5-1|13|TRBJ1-1|.|.
TGCGCCAGCAGCCTAGCGGGACTTTCTGAAGCTTTCTTT
CASSLAGLSEAFF
>TRBV7-9|15|TRBJ1-1|.|TRBD1
TGTGCCAGCAGGCCCCGGGACAGCGCTAGCACTGAAGCTTTCTTT
CASRPRDSASTEAFF
>TRBV4-2|16|TRBJ2-1|.|TRBD2
TGTGCCAGCGCTTCCCCGGGACTAGGTGGTGGGAATGAGCAGTTCTTC
CASASPGLGGGNEQFF
>TRBV10-3|14|TRBJ1-1|.|TRBD1
TGTGCCATCAGTGGGACAGGGGGAGACACTGAAGCTTTCTTT
CAISGTGGDTEAFF
>TRBV11-3|15|TRBJ2-2|few|.
TGTGCCAGCAGCCCCGGGCAGGGCGGAACCGGGGAGCTGTTTTTT
CASSPGQGGTGELFF
>TRBV6-5|14|TRBJ1-4|.|TRBD1
TGTGCCAGCACACAGGGGGCAATGGGCGAAAAACTGTTTTTT
CASTQGAMGEKLFF
>TRBV7-2|14|TRBJ1-4|.|TRBD1
TGTGCCAGCAGCCGGACAGGGGGTTGGGAAAAACTGTTTTTT
CASSRTGGWEKLFF
>TRBV5-1|14|TRBJ2-5|.|TRBD1
TGCGCCAGCAGCTGGGGGACAGGGCAAGAGACCCAGTACTTC
CASSWGTGQETQYF
>TRBV5-1|12|TRBJ1-4|.|.
TGCGCCAGCAGCAGAGATGGTGAAAAACTGTTTTTT
CASSRDGEKLFF
>TRBV10-3|16|TRBJ2-2|.|TRBD1
TGTGCCATCAGTGAGTCGGGCAGGGGGCAAGGCGGGGAGCTGTTTTTT
CAISESGRGQGGELFF
>TRBV28|16|TRBJ1-3|.|TRBD1
TGTGCCAGCGGGACAGGGAGTTTGTTGACCGGAAACACCATATATTTT
CASGTGSLLTGNTIYF
>TRBV6-5|15|TRBJ2-4|.|.
TGTGCCAGCAGTCCTACAGGGCCCAGGAAAAACATTCAGTACTTC
CASSPTGPRKNIQYF
>TRBV7-6|14|TRBJ2-3|.|.
TGTGCCAGCAGCTTAACGGTCAGGCCAGATACGCAGTATTTT
CASSLTVRPDTQYF
>TRBV6-4|15|TRBJ2-3|.|TRBD2
TGTGCCAGCAGCGAAACTAGCGGGGGGACAGATACGCAGTATTTT
CASSETSGGTDTQYF
>TRBV2|13|TRBJ1-4|.|.
TGTGCCATCTCGGGAGCAACTAATGAAAAACTGTTTTTT
CAISGATNEKLFF
>TRBV5-5|15|TRBJ2-1|.|TRBD1
TGTGCCAGCAGCTTTAGACAGGGGATGTACAATGAGCAGTTCTTC
CASSFRQGMYNEQFF
>TRBV30|14|TRBJ2-7|.|TRBD1
TGTGCCTGGATGACAGGGCCCCTAAGCCACGAGCAGTACTTC
CAWMTGPLSHEQYF
>TRBV6-5|15|TRBJ2-7|.|TRBD1
TGTGCCAGCAGACCTTCCGGGACAGGGGCCTACGAGCAGTACTTC
CASRPSGTGAYEQYF
>TRBV5-6|15|TRBJ2-5|.|.
TGTGCCAGCAGCTTGGGCCCCCGGTCAGGGAAGACCCAGTACTTC
CASSLGPRSGKTQYF
>TRBV21-1|17|TRBJ2-3|.|.
TGTGCCAGCAGCGACCGCCAGGGACTAGCGGGGGGAGATACGCAGTATTTT
CASSDRQGLAGGDTQYF
>TRBV6-5|13|TRBJ2-1|.|.
TGTGCCAGCAGCGTACAGGCCTACAATGAGCAGTTCTTC
CASSVQAYNEQFF
>TRBV6-5|14|TRBJ2-3|.|.
TGTGCCAGCAGGACAGCCTTCTCCCCAGATACGCAGTATTTT
CASRTAFSPDTQYF
>TRBV3-1/TRBV3-2|16|TRBJ2-3|.|TRBD2
TGTGCCAGCAGCCAAGGGGGTAGCGGGGGCACAGATACGCAGTATTTT
CASSQGGSGGTDTQYF
>TRBV7-9|15|TRBJ2-1|.|.
TGTGCCAGCAGCTCCCCGGGAAGCTCCTACAATGAGCAGTTCTTC
CASSSPGSSYNEQFF
>TRBV19|13|TRBJ1-1|.|.
TGTGCCAGTTTGGGGAGACAGGACACTGAAGCTTTCTTT
CASLGRQDTEAFF
>TRBV5-1|13|TRBJ2-5|.|.
TGCGCCAGCAGCTTCCGAGCGGAAGAGACCCAGTACTTC
CASSFRAEETQYF
>TRBV11-3|11|TRBJ2-1|.|.
TGTGCCAGCAGTGGCGGGAATGAGCAGTTCTTC
CASSGGNEQFF
>TRBV11-2|13|TRBJ2-2|.|.
TGTGCCAGCAGCTCCTGGAACACCGGGGAGCTGTTTTTT
CASSSWNTGELFF
>TRBV7-8|16|TRBJ2-3|.|.
TGTGCCAGCAGCTCTAATCGGGGGGCGGTCACAGATACGCAGTATTTT
CASSSNRGAVTDTQYF
>TRBV19|15|TRBJ2-3|.|TRBD1
TGTGCCAGTACCCCCCGACCCAGGGGGCCAGATACGCAGTATTTT
CASTPRPRGPDTQYF
>TRBV2|21|TRBJ2-1|.|TRBD2
TGTGCCAGCAGTGAACCTCGAGGTAGCGGGGGGGGTGAAGGCTCCTACAATGAGCAGTTCTTC
CASSEPRGSGGGEGSYNEQFF
>TRBV7-3|15|TRBJ2-1|.|.
TGTGCCAGCAGCTTAGCCTCCGGGAGTCGCAATGAGCAGTTCTTC
CASSLASGSRNEQFF